Below, 29 T cell receptor beta chains from the same sample are listed, as sequenced in a study of human thymus T cells. Generated by immunoSEQ multiplex PCR, the TCRdb table keeps only in-frame clones and is missing some. Here the sample spans tens of thousands of clones, nearly 95% being singletons. The sample taken for sequencing was blood. These TCRs come from a boy younger than two with a congenital heart defect but otherwise immunologically healthy.

V usage is TRBV11-3 and J usage is TRBJ2-7; unclear D gene. V was shortened by 1 base and J by 2 bases, with 9 bases between the two germline ends. Germline V gene sequence: CDR1 SGHNT, CDR2 YENEEA. CDR3 length equals 14 residues. DNA of the CDR3: TGTGCCAGCAGCTTAGCCGTGCCAACCTACGAGCAGTACTTC. This sequence encodes CASSLAVPTYEQYF.

The CDR3, as DNA: TGTGCCAGTAGTGGACTCGGACAGGGGGTCAATCAGCCCCAGCATTTT. Its translation: CASSGLGQGVNQPQHF. The chain carries TRBV19 and TRBJ1-5; 10 bases match TRBD1. This CDR3 is built from 16 residues. V was pared by 5 bases and J by 3 bases, with 7 bases of the junction left unmatched. Germline V gives CDR1 LNHDA, CDR2 SQIVND (reference sequence).

This sequence joins TRBV28 and TRBJ2-7; 7 bases are shared with TRBD1. CDR3 length: 12 amino acids. V was pared by 11 bases and J by 3 bases, with 7 bases of the junction left unmatched. Germline CDR1 reads MDHEN; CDR2 reads SYDVKM. CDR3 protein: CACRQGYYEQYF. CDR3 DNA: TGTGCCTGTAGACAGGGTTACTACGAGCAGTACTTC.

The rearrangement joins TRBV5-6 to TRBJ1-2; D may be TRBD1 (5 bases). Germline CDR1 reads SGHDT; CDR2 reads YYEEEE. The CDR3 length is 14 residues. Trimming removed 0 bases from V and 5 bases from J, with 11 bases in between. CDR3 sequence (DNA): TGTGCCAGCAGCTTGGTGGGCCAGGGTTATGGCTACACCTTC. This encodes CASSLVGQGYGYTF.

This clone was seen only a few times. This sequence joins TRBV6-5 and TRBJ2-1; 11 nucleotides align to TRBD2. Germline CDR1 reads MNHEY; CDR2 reads SVGAGI. The V segment lost 7 bases and the J segment 7 bases; nucleotides outside the gene matches: 6. The CDR3 consists of 14 residues. CDR3 region: CASTRLAGSNEQFF. The CDR3 nucleotides are TGTGCCAGCACTCGACTAGCGGGGTCTAATGAGCAGTTCTTC.

Remarks on this clone: Additional DNA sequences in this sample encode the identical CDR3. J is TRBJ1-2 and V is TRBV28; weak D call: TRBD1 (5 bases). CDR1 is MDHEN, CDR2 SYDVKM, per germline. The CDR3 runs 12 residues. Trimming cost V 2 bases and J 4 bases, with 5 bases left between them. CDR3 amino acids: CASSLRGYGYTF. CDR3 coding DNA: TGTGCCAGCAGTTTAAGGGGCTATGGCTACACCTTC.

The rearrangement links TRBV21-1 to TRBJ2-3; no check of the table's D call, TRBD1, against the DNA was made. TRBV21-1 represents a pseudogene. This CDR3 region has 15 residues. The CDR3 nucleotides are TGTGCCAGCATCACACTTGGACAGGGCACAGATACGCAGTATTTT. This sequence encodes CASITLGQGTDTQYF.

V usage is TRBV28 and J usage is TRBJ2-3, with D unresolved. The ends were cut back, 5 bases at V and 6 bases at J, with 18 bases in the middle. Germline V gene lookup returns CDR1 MDHEN and CDR2 SYDVKM. The CDR3 totals 15 residues. The CDR3 DNA is TGTGCCAGCAGTGAGCGACGACGAAGCGTGGATACGCAGTATTTT. It yields the protein CASSERRRSVDTQYF.

The chain is built from TRBV30 and TRBJ2-7; maybe TRBD1 (5 bases). The V end lost 2 bases, the J end lost 2 bases, and 13 bases lay between the germline ends. Germline CDR1 reads GTSNPN; CDR2 reads SVGIG (reference sequence). The CDR3 sequence is 14 residues long. CDR3 sequence reads: CAWSKGVGTYEQYF. For the CDR3, the DNA is TGTGCCTGGAGTAAAGGGGTCGGAACCTACGAGCAGTACTTC.

The sample holds one count of this clone. The rearrangement joins TRBV6-6 to TRBJ1-6; D might be TRBD1 (5 bases). Looked up from germline, CDR1 is MNHNY and CDR2 is SVGAGI (reference sequence). The CDR3 extends over 14 amino acids. Trimming stripped 10 bases from V and 7 bases from J, with 17 bases between. CDR3: CATTKETVNSPLHF. In DNA form, the CDR3 reads TGTGCCACCACAAAGGAGACAGTAAATTCACCCCTCCACTTT.

This chain connects TRBV7-6 to TRBJ1-2; D remains unclear. In germline, CDR1 is SGHVS, CDR2 FNYEAQ. V shed 1 base and J shed 4 bases, with 4 bases lying between them. CDR3 size: 12 residues. The DNA for the CDR3 is TGTGCCAGCAGCTTAGGGGGCTATGGCTACACCTTC. It specifies CASSLGGYGYTF.

This chain uses TRBV19 with TRBJ1-2; 7 nucleotides match TRBD1. Germline values: CDR1 LNHDA, CDR2 SQIVND (reference sequence). The ends lost 2 bases at V and 2 bases at J; junction bases unmatched: 5. The CDR3 is 15 residues long. CDR3 in amino acids: CASSILTGSNYGYTF. The CDR3 region has the DNA TGTGCCAGTAGTATACTGACAGGGTCCAACTATGGCTACACCTTC.

The chain couples TRBV19 to TRBJ1-4; 7 nucleotides line up with TRBD1. Germline trimming cut 6 bases from V and 3 bases from J; bases unmatched to any gene: 1. Germline CDR1 is LNHDA and CDR2 is SQIVND (reference sequence). There are 13 residues in the CDR3. CDR3 bases: TGTGCCAGTAGAAGGGGGCCTAATGAAAAACTGTTTTTT. Amino acids: CASRRGPNEKLFF.

The chain uses TRBV6-5 and TRBJ2-1; 11 positions match TRBD2. V shed 4 bases, J shed 9 bases, and the junction held 8 bases outside the gene matches. CDR1 is MNHEY and CDR2 is SVGAGI in the germline V gene. The CDR3 is 15 amino acids. The CDR3 coding sequence is TGTGCCAGCAGTTCTTTAGCGGGGGGGCCGACTGAGCAGTTCTTC. It codes for CASSSLAGGPTEQFF.

This rearrangement joins TRBV6-6 to TRBJ1-2; 11 bases are shared with TRBD1. Germline V gene data show CDR1 as MNHNY and CDR2 as SVGAGI (reference sequence). The CDR3 is made up of 15 amino acids. With 6 bases clipped from V and 4 bases from J, the junction kept 7 bases outside the gene matches. The DNA of the CDR3 is TGTGCCAGCAGCCTTACCGGGACAGGGGGCTATGGCTACACCTTC. This translates into CASSLTGTGGYGYTF.

J is TRBJ2-5 and V is TRBV11-3; the D is unclear. Germline V gene lookup returns CDR1 SGHNT and CDR2 YENEEA. The CDR3 is 13 residues long. The V end lost 5 bases, the J end lost 2 bases, and 9 bases lay between the germline ends. The CDR3 region has the DNA TGTGCCAGCAGCCGCCGGGCGCAAGAGACCCAGTACTTC. Its protein is CASSRRAQETQYF.

This clone appeared a single time. The V gene is TRBV5-1, the J gene TRBJ1-1; D uncertain. Trimming stripped 3 bases from V and 5 bases from J, with 11 bases between. CDR1 is SGHRS and CDR2 is YFSETQ in the germline V gene. The CDR3 runs to 13 residues. CDR3 bases: TGCGCCAGCAGCTCGGAAACCATGACTGAAGCTTTCTTT. Its protein is CASSSETMTEAFF.

Concerning this clone: Other nucleotide sequences from this sample produce the same CDR3. The V gene is TRBV2, the J gene TRBJ1-2, with D hard to call. The CDR3 length is 11 residues. With 3 bases removed from V and 2 bases from J, the gap between germline ends came to 1 base. The germline V gene has CDR1 SNHLY and CDR2 FYNNEI. CDR3 nucleotide sequence: TGTGCCAGCAGTGAGAACTATGGCTACACCTTC. Its translation is CASSENYGYTF.

The chain combines TRBV7-2 with TRBJ2-5; possibly TRBD2 for D (5 bases). Per the germline V gene, CDR1 is SGHTA and CDR2 is FQGNSA. CDR3 length: 13 amino acids. The V and J ends lost 0 bases and 7 bases respectively, with 9 bases between them. CDR3 loop: CASSLALRGTQYF. DNA for the CDR3: TGTGCCAGCAGCTTAGCCCTCCGGGGGACCCAGTACTTC.

This chain's CDR3 is CAISESGSGGETQYF. The CDR3, as DNA: TGTGCCATCAGTGAGTCGGGTAGCGGGGGAGAGACCCAGTACTTC. The chain recombines TRBV10-3 with TRBJ2-5; 9 positions agree with TRBD2. The CDR3 extends over 15 amino acids. CDR1 and CDR2 (germline): ENHRY, SYGVKD. Trimming took 0 bases from V and 4 from J; bases not matched to a gene: 3.

The V call is TRBV4-3, the J call TRBJ1-3; D is unclear. Trimming removed 2 bases from V and 0 bases from J, with 8 bases in between. Looked up from germline, CDR1 is LGHNA and CDR2 is YSLEER. This CDR3 contains 15 residues. DNA of the CDR3: TGCGCCAGCAGCCAATCTGGGAACTCTGGAAACACCATATATTTT. Its translation: CASSQSGNSGNTIYF.

The chain recombines TRBV28 with TRBJ1-5; D remains unclear. The CDR3 loop spans 12 amino acids. From germline, CDR1 is MDHEN and CDR2 SYDVKM. The ends were cut back, 2 bases at V and 7 bases at J, with 6 bases in the middle. The CDR3 reads CASSLPGQPQHF. CDR3 in DNA: TGTGCCAGCAGTTTACCGGGGCAGCCCCAGCATTTT. The full variable domain, with the rest looked up from reference TRBV28 and TRBJ1-5, is DVKVTQSSRYLVKRTGEKVFLECVQDMDHENMFWYRQDPGLGLRLIYFSYDVKMKEKGDIPEGYSVSREKKERFSLILESASTNQTSMYLCASSLPGQPQHFGDGTRLSIL.

The chain employs TRBV6-6 and TRBJ2-1, with a weak D call TRBD2 (7 bases). The CDR3 covers 16 residues. Germline assignment: CDR1 MNHNY and CDR2 SVGAGI (reference sequence). Trimming took 6 bases from V and 8 from J, leaving 23 bases between them. This CDR3 reads CASSARSAGALDEQFF. The CDR3 nucleotides read TGTGCCAGCAGCGCGAGGTCGGCGGGGGCCCTAGATGAGCAGTTCTTC.

The chain couples TRBV7-9 to TRBJ2-1; no reliable D call. With 1 base removed from V and 4 bases from J, the gap between germline ends came to 11 bases. This CDR3 has 15 residues. The germline V gene has CDR1 SEHNR and CDR2 FQNEAQ (reference sequence). The CDR3 region has the DNA TGTGCCAGCAGCTTAGGTACGAGTTCATACAATGAGCAGTTCTTC. It yields the protein CASSLGTSSYNEQFF.

The gene calls are TRBV7-3 and TRBJ1-2; 7 bases are shared with TRBD1. Germline V gene lookup returns CDR1 SGHTA and CDR2 FQGTGA. V trimming: 2 bases; J trimming: 4 bases; junction bases outside the gene matches: 1. This CDR3 contains 13 residues. In DNA, the CDR3 is TGTGCCAGCAGCTTAGACAGGGCCTATGGCTACACCTTC. This sequence encodes CASSLDRAYGYTF.

The chain has TRBV9 and TRBJ2-1, with TRBD2 identical over 10 bases. The CDR3 is 17 residues long. Germline-derived CDR1 and CDR2 are SGDLS and YYNGEE. With V trimmed by 0 bases and J by 3 bases, 6 bases remained unmatched. Here the CDR3 DNA reads TGTGCCAGCAGCGTAGCGATTAGCGGGGGGATCTACAATGAGCAGTTCTTC. Protein sequence: CASSVAISGGIYNEQFF.

The chain joins TRBV28 to TRBJ1-4; 10 positions match TRBD1. V shed 2 bases and J 8 bases; nucleotides not matched to a gene: 11. This CDR3 is 17 amino acids long. In germline, CDR1 is MDHEN, CDR2 SYDVKM. CDR3 region: CASSLRQGARMEEKLFF. CDR3 sequence (DNA): TGTGCCAGCAGTTTACGACAGGGGGCCAGGATGGAAGAAAAACTGTTTTTT.

V usage is TRBV6-1 and J usage is TRBJ1-1; tentative D call: TRBD1 (6 bases). The CDR3 is 13 amino acids. The V end was cut by 6 bases, the J end by 0 bases, with 8 bases between. Germline V gives CDR1 MNHNS, CDR2 SASEGT. The CDR3 coding sequence is TGTGCCAGCAGACAGGGTCTGAACACTGAAGCTTTCTTT. This translates into CASRQGLNTEAFF.

V gene TRBV4-3 combines with J gene TRBJ2-7; TRBD1 matches 9 bases. This CDR3 spans 15 amino acids. Germline V gene lookup returns CDR1 LGHNA and CDR2 YSLEER. J gave up 5 bases and V 2 bases, and 7 bases lay outside the gene matches. The CDR3 DNA reads TGCGCCAGCAGCCAACCCGGGACAGGGACCCACGAGCAGTACTTC. Amino acid sequence: CASSQPGTGTHEQYF.